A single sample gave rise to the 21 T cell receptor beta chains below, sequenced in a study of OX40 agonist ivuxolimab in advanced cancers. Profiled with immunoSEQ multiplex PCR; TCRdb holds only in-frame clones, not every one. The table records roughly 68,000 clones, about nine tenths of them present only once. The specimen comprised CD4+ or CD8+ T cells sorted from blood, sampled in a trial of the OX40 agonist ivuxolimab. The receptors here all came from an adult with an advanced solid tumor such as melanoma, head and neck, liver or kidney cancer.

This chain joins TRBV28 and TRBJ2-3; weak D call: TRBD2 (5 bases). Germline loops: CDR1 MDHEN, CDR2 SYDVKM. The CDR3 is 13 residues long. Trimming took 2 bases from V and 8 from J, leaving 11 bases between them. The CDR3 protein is CASSLGPRGTQYF. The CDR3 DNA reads TGTGCCAGCAGTTTAGGCCCTCGGGGTACGCAGTATTTT.

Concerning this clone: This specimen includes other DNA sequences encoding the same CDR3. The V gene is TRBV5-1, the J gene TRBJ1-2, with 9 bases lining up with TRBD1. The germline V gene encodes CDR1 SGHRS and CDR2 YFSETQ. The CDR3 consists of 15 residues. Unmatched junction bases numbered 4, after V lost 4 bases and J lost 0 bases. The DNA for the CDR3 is TGCGCCAGCAGCCTTGACAGGGGGTCTAACTATGGCTACACCTTC. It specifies CASSLDRGSNYGYTF.

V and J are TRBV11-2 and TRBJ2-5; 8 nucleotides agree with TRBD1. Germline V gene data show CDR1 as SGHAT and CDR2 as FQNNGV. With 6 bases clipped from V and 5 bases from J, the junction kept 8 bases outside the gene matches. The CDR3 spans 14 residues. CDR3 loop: CASSPQGAKETQYF. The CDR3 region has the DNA TGTGCCAGCAGTCCGCAGGGGGCTAAGGAGACCCAGTACTTC.

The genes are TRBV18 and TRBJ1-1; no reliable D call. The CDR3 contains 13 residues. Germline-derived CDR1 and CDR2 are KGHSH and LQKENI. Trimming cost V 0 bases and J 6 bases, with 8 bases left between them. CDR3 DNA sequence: TGTGCCAGCTCACCACCCGGATCGGCTGAAGCTTTCTTT. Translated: CASSPPGSAEAFF.

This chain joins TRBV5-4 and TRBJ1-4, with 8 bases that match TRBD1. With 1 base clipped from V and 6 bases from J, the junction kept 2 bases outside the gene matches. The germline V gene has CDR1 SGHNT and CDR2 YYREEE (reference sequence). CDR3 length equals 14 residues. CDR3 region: CASSLPGGHEKLFF. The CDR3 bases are TGTGCCAGCAGCTTGCCAGGGGGCCATGAAAAACTGTTTTTT.

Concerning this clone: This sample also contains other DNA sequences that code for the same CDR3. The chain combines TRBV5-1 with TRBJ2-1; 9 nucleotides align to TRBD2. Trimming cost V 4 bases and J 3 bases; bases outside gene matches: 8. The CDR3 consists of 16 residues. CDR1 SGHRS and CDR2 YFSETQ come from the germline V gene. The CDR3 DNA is TGCGCCAGCAGCCTCCAGACTAGCGGAAGCTACAATGAGCAGTTCTTC. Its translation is CASSLQTSGSYNEQFF.

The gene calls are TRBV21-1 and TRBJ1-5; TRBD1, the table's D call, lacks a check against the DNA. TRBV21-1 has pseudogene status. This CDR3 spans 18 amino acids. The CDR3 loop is CASSKGWTPLNSNQPQHF. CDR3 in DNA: TGTGCCAGCAGCAAAGGTTGGACACCCCTGAATAGCAATCAGCCCCAGCATTTT.

The CDR3 DNA sequence: TGCAGCGTTAGACTAGCGGGAAGATACAATGAGCAGTTCTTC. It encodes CSVRLAGRYNEQFF. V usage is TRBV29-1 and J usage is TRBJ2-1, with 11 positions matching TRBD2. There are 14 residues in the CDR3. Per the germline V gene, CDR1 is SQVTM and CDR2 is ANQGSEA. The V gene end was trimmed by 5 bases and the J gene end by 4 bases; junction bases not matched to a gene: 4.

The CDR3 reads CASSTRTSVSEQFF. CDR3 in DNA: TGTGCCAGCAGTACCCGGACTAGCGTTAGTGAGCAGTTCTTC. The chain carries TRBV25-1 and TRBJ2-1; 9 bases fit TRBD2. The CDR3 has 14 residues. V was pared by 5 bases and J by 9 bases, with 8 bases of the junction left unmatched. The germline gives CDR1 MGHDK, CDR2 SYGVNS.

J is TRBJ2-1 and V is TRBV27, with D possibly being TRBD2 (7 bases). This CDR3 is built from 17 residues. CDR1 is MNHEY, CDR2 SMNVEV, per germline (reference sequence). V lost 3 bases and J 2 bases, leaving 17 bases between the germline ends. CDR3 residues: CASSFRRGGVPYNEQFF. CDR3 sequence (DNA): TGTGCCAGCAGTTTTCGGAGGGGGGGGGTACCCTACAATGAGCAGTTCTTC.

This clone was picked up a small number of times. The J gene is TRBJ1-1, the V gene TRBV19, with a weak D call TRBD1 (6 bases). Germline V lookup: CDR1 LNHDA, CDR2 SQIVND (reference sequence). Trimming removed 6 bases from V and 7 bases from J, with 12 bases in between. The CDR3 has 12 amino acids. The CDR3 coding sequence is TGTGCCAGTAGGTACAGGGATGGTGAAGCTTTCTTT. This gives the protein CASRYRDGEAFF.

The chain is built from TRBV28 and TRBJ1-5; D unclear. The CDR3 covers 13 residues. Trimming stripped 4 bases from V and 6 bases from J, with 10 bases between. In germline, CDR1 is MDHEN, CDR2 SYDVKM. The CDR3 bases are TGTGCCAGCAGTTCCCACGTGGGTCAGCCCCAGCATTTT. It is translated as CASSSHVGQPQHF.

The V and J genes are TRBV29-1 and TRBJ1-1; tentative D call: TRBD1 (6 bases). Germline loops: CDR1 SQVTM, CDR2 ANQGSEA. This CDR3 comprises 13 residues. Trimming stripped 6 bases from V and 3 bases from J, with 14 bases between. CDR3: CSVHRDSDTEAFF. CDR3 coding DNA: TGCAGCGTCCACAGGGACTCGGACACTGAAGCTTTCTTT.

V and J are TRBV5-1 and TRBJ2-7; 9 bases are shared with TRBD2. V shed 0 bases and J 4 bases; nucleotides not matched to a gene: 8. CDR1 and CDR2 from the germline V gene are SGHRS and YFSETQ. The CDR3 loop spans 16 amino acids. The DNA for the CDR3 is TGCGCCAGCAGCTTGGCCGTTGCGGGAGGGCGTTACGAGCAGTACTTC. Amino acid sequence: CASSLAVAGGRYEQYF.

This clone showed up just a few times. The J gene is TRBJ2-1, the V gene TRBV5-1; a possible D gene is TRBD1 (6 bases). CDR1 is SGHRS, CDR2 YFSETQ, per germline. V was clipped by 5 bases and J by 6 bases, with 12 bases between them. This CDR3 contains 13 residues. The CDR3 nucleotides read TGCGCCAGCAGTCGCGACAGGCTCAATGAGCAGTTCTTC. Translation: CASSRDRLNEQFF.

In nucleotides, the CDR3 is TGCGCCAGCAGCGTAGGGACAACTACTAATGAAAAACTGTTTTTT. The encoded protein is CASSVGTTTNEKLFF. The chain is built from TRBV5-1 and TRBJ1-4; D possibly corresponds to TRBD1 (6 bases). The CDR3 runs to 15 residues. Trimming removed 4 bases from V and 2 bases from J, with 12 bases in between. Germline V gene data show CDR1 as SGHRS and CDR2 as YFSETQ.

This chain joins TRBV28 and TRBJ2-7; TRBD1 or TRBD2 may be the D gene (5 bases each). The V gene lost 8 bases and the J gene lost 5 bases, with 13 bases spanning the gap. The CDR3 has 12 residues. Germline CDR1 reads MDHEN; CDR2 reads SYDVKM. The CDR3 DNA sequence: TGTGCCAGCCTTACCCGGGGCCACGAGCAGTACTTC. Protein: CASLTRGHEQYF.

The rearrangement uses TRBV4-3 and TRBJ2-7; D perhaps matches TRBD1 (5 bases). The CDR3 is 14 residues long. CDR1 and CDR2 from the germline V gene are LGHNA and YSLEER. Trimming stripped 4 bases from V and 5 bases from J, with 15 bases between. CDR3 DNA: TGCGCCAGCAGCCCGACAGCCTCCTCTGACGAGCAGTACTTC. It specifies CASSPTASSDEQYF.

The CDR3 bases are TGTGCCAGCAGCAAACGGACAGGGGTGGAGGACGAGCAGTACTTC. Protein sequence: CASSKRTGVEDEQYF. The chain has TRBV9 and TRBJ2-7, with 9 nucleotides matching TRBD1. CDR1 is SGDLS, CDR2 YYNGEE, per germline. With V trimmed by 4 bases and J by 5 bases, 10 bases remained unmatched. The length of the CDR3 is 15 residues.

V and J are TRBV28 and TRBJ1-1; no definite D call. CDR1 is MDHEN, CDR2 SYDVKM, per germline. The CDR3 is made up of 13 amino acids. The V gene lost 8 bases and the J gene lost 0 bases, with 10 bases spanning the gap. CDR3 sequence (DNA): TGTGCCAGCTTCAATCCCATGAACACTGAAGCTTTCTTT. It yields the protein CASFNPMNTEAFF. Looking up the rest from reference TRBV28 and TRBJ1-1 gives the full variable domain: DVKVTQSSRYLVKRTGEKVFLECVQDMDHENMFWYRQDPGLGLRLIYFSYDVKMKEKGDIPEGYSVSREKKERFSLILESASTNQTSMYLCASFNPMNTEAFFGQGTRLTVV.

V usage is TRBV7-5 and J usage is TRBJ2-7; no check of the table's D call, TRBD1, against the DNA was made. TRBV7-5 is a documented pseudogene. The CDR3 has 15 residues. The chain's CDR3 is CVRSPTQGPPYEQYF. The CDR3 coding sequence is TGTGTCAGAAGCCCCACCCAGGGGCCCCCCTACGAGCAGTACTTC.